This TCR beta chain was sequenced during a study of vaccination and CD4 T cells after COVID-19. Whole-study results and caveats: Convalescent patients saw a median about 85% of their reactive clones show up only after vaccination.

With the Oncomine TCR Beta short-read assay, DNA from cultured CD4+ T cells was sequenced. Via MiXCR, TCRdb re-called the PCR reads, giving one row per CDR3 protein. The table lists about 16,000 distinct CDR3 sequences, around 45% of them singletons. Treatment: roughly 11-day PBMC culture with coronavirus spike peptide pools or control peptides (ViraFEST assay). Peptide-pool expansion of antigen-specific T cells preceded TCR sequencing in ViraFEST. In regard to this clonotype: Its antigen is as yet unknown.

CDR1 and CDR2 from the germline V gene are MNHNS and SASEGT. This CDR3 spans 13 amino acids. The ends lost 6 bases at V and 4 bases at J; junction bases unmatched: 3. The receptor's source is a human donor who had recovered from COVID-19. Sequencing was performed on CD4+ T cells from blood, cultured in vitro. The chain is built from TRBV6-1 and TRBJ2-7, with 10 bases matching TRBD1. For the CDR3, the DNA is TGTGCCAGCAGATCGGACAGGGGGTACGAGCAGTACTTC. Translating gives CASRSDRGYEQYF.